This is a list of T cell receptor beta chains from one sample in a study of cytomegalovirus exposure and HLA in healthy donors. The assay was immunoSEQ multiplex PCR, and TCRdb's table has in-frame clones only and misses some. The sample contains about 270,000 clones, around 85% of which appear only once. The sequenced sample consisted of PBMCs. The source of these receptors is a woman younger than 30 in good health and CMV-seronegative. CDR3s include the opening cysteine and the closing phenylalanine or tryptophan. The D gene is left open where the match is weak. Part of the rows lack a size; the others show once, few, many or a class for expanded clones.

D: -
V: TRBV7-2
size: -
J: TRBJ2-5
DNA: TGTGCCAGCAGCTTAGGGGCGACGGAGACCCAGTACTTC
CDR3: CASSLGATETQYF

D: -
V: TRBV7-9
size: -
J: TRBJ2-6
DNA: TGTGCCAGCAGCGACGGGACATCAGGTCGGGGGGCCAACGTCCTGACTTTC
CDR3: CASSDGTSGRGANVLTF

D: -
V: TRBV4-2
size: -
J: TRBJ2-7
DNA: TGTGCCAGCAGCCAAGTTTCGGAGGGGTCCTACGAGCAGTACTTC
CDR3: CASSQVSEGSYEQYF

D: -
V: TRBV2
size: few
J: TRBJ1-1
DNA: TGTGCCAGCAGTTCCGGGAGAAACACTGAAGCTTTCTTT
CDR3: CASSSGRNTEAFF

D: TRBD1
V: TRBV19
size: -
J: TRBJ1-2
DNA: TGTGCCAGTAGTTCTGCGACAGGGGGTTTTGGCTACACCTTC
CDR3: CASSSATGGFGYTF

D: -
V: TRBV2
size: -
J: TRBJ1-2
DNA: TGTGCCAGCACTGAGGGAAGGCAGGGAGGCTACACCTTC
CDR3: CASTEGRQGGYTF

D: -
V: TRBV5-1
size: -
J: TRBJ2-2
DNA: TGCGCCAGCAGCTTGGCCCGAATTTGGGGGGACACCGGGGAGCTGTTTTTT
CDR3: CASSLARIWGDTGELFF

D: TRBD1
V: TRBV9
size: -
J: TRBJ1-4
DNA: TGTGCCAGCAGCTTCAGGGGGCAGGATGAAAAACTGTTTTTT
CDR3: CASSFRGQDEKLFF

D: -
V: TRBV28
size: once
J: TRBJ1-5
DNA: TGTGCCAGCACGGAGACTATTCCGGATGGCAATCAGCCCCAGCATTTT
CDR3: CASTETIPDGNQPQHF

D: -
V: TRBV4-2
size: -
J: TRBJ1-5
DNA: TGTGCCAGCAGCCAAGTGTCAGGGGAGCTGGGCAATCAGCCCCAGCATTTT
CDR3: CASSQVSGELGNQPQHF

D: -
V: TRBV5-1
size: -
J: TRBJ1-2
DNA: TGCGCCAGCAGCTTGGCCTCCAGATCCGGCTACACCTTC
CDR3: CASSLASRSGYTF

D: TRBD1
V: TRBV7-2
size: once
J: TRBJ1-2
DNA: TGTGCCAGCAGCCACGGGACAGGGGGCTATGGCTACACCTTC
CDR3: CASSHGTGGYGYTF

D: -
V: TRBV6-5
size: -
J: TRBJ2-7
DNA: TGTGCCAGCAGTTACTCGGGGGGACAGAGCTACGAGCAGTACTTC
CDR3: CASSYSGGQSYEQYF

D: -
V: TRBV5-8
size: -
J: TRBJ2-6
DNA: TGTGCCAGCAGCTTGGCCAAGTGGAGCTCTGGGGCCAACGTCCTGACTTTC
CDR3: CASSLAKWSSGANVLTF

D: -
V: TRBV30
size: -
J: TRBJ2-7
DNA: TGTGCCTCGGCAGCTGGGGCTTGGAGGGGAGAGCAGTACTTC
CDR3: CASAAGAWRGEQYF

D: -
V: TRBV2
size: few
J: TRBJ2-2
DNA: TGTGCCAGCATTTTAAACGGGGGCGGGGAGCTGTTTTTT
CDR3: CASILNGGGELFF

D: -
V: TRBV10-2
size: -
J: TRBJ1-2
DNA: TGCGCCAGCAGCGACGACAGATCTAACTATGGCTACACCTTC
CDR3: CASSDDRSNYGYTF

D: -
V: TRBV6-5
size: -
J: TRBJ2-1
DNA: TGTGCCAGCAGTTACGATTCAAGACTAGACTACAATGAGCAGTTCTTC
CDR3: CASSYDSRLDYNEQFF

D: TRBD1
V: TRBV19
size: -
J: TRBJ1-1
DNA: TGTGCCAGTAGTATAGGGACAGGAATAGAAGCTTTCTTT
CDR3: CASSIGTGIEAFF

D: -
V: TRBV30
size: -
J: TRBJ2-7
DNA: TGTGCCTGGGGGGCCCCCTACGAGCAGTACTTC
CDR3: CAWGAPYEQYF

D: TRBD1
V: TRBV11-3
size: -
J: TRBJ2-7
DNA: TGTGCCAGCAGCTTAGGGACAGGGTCCCCTAGCTCCTACGAGCAGTACTTC
CDR3: CASSLGTGSPSSYEQYF

D: TRBD1
V: TRBV4-1
size: -
J: TRBJ2-5
DNA: TGCGCCAGCAGCCACGAGGGGGCGACCCAGTACTTC
CDR3: CASSHEGATQYF

D: -
V: TRBV15
size: -
J: TRBJ2-3
DNA: TGTGCCACCAGCAGGGACGGGGGCACAGATACGCAGTATTTT
CDR3: CATSRDGGTDTQYF

D: -
V: TRBV19
size: -
J: TRBJ1-2
DNA: TGTGCCAGTAGATTCCAGGACTATGGCTACACCTTC
CDR3: CASRFQDYGYTF

D: TRBD1
V: TRBV28
size: -
J: TRBJ1-6
DNA: TGTGCCACCGGGACAGGGGACTCACCCCTCCACTTT
CDR3: CATGTGDSPLHF

D: TRBD2
V: TRBV7-2
size: -
J: TRBJ2-5
DNA: TGTGCCAGCGGCCAGACTAGCCGAAGATATACCCAGTACTTC
CDR3: CASGQTSRRYTQYF

D: TRBD2
V: TRBV28
size: -
J: TRBJ2-7
DNA: TGTGCCAGCAGCCCCGGGACTAGCGGGAGGGCCATCTACGAGCAGTACTTC
CDR3: CASSPGTSGRAIYEQYF

D: -
V: TRBV7-2
size: -
J: TRBJ1-1
DNA: TGTGCCAGCAGCCCCACAGGGAAAGCTTTCTTT
CDR3: CASSPTGKAFF

D: TRBD1
V: TRBV27
size: -
J: TRBJ1-5
DNA: TGTGCCAGCAGAGACGCTGGGACAGCTAATCAGCCCCAGCATTTT
CDR3: CASRDAGTANQPQHF

D: TRBD1
V: TRBV7-2
size: once
J: TRBJ1-2
DNA: TGTGCCAGCAGCTTGGACGACAGGGGAGGGTACGGCTACACCTTC
CDR3: CASSLDDRGGYGYTF

D: -
V: TRBV7-2
size: -
J: TRBJ1-2
DNA: TGTGCCATGGGGGGGAGGTATGGCTACACCTTC
CDR3: CAMGGRYGYTF

D: -
V: TRBV7-3
size: -
J: TRBJ2-1
DNA: TGTGCCAGCAGCGTCGGGACTGGAGTTTGGAATGAGCAGTTCTTC
CDR3: CASSVGTGVWNEQFF

D: -
V: TRBV30
size: -
J: TRBJ1-2
DNA: TGTGCCTGGAGCTCGGGAGGGGACGGCTACACCTTC
CDR3: CAWSSGGDGYTF

D: -
V: TRBV5-8
size: -
J: TRBJ1-5
DNA: TGTGCCAGCAGCTGGCGGGAGCCCCAGCATTTT
CDR3: CASSWREPQHF

D: TRBD1
V: TRBV28
size: -
J: TRBJ2-7
DNA: TGTGCCAGCAGCACCCTTCATTCAGGGGGCGAGCAGTACTTC
CDR3: CASSTLHSGGEQYF

D: TRBD1
V: TRBV25-1
size: -
J: TRBJ2-7
DNA: TGTGCCAGCAGAGGACAGGGCTACGAGCAGTACTTC
CDR3: CASRGQGYEQYF

D: -
V: TRBV5-6
size: -
J: TRBJ2-7
DNA: TGTGCCAGCAGCTTAGGGCTAGCGTGGGGGTACTTC
CDR3: CASSLGLAWGYF

D: TRBD1
V: TRBV11-2
size: -
J: TRBJ2-7
DNA: TGTGCCAGCAGCGAACGGGACAGGGGAACGTACGAGCAGTACTTC
CDR3: CASSERDRGTYEQYF

D: -
V: TRBV6-5
size: -
J: TRBJ2-3
DNA: TGTGCCAGCGGGAAGCGGAACACAGATACGCAGTATTTT
CDR3: CASGKRNTDTQYF

D: TRBD2
V: TRBV6-1
size: -
J: TRBJ2-3
DNA: TGTGCCAGCAGTGATCCCAAGGTAGCGGGGCGCACAGATACGCAGTATTTT
CDR3: CASSDPKVAGRTDTQYF

D: TRBD1
V: TRBV29-1
size: -
J: TRBJ1-3
DNA: TGCAGCGTCACTGTCGTGAAGGGGGCGCGAAACACCATATATTTT
CDR3: CSVTVVKGARNTIYF

D: -
V: TRBV13
size: -
J: TRBJ1-2
DNA: TGTGCCAGCAGCTCGTCGACAGGCCCAGAATATGGCTACACCTTC
CDR3: CASSSSTGPEYGYTF

D: TRBD1
V: TRBV28
size: -
J: TRBJ1-6
DNA: TGTGCCAGCAGTAGGCCCCAGGGGGCTGAAGATTCACCCCTCCACTTT
CDR3: CASSRPQGAEDSPLHF

D: -
V: TRBV9
size: few
J: TRBJ1-2
DNA: TGTGCCAGCAGCGTAGATCGAGGGGACTCTGGCTACACCTTC
CDR3: CASSVDRGDSGYTF